This TCR beta chain was captured in a study of Ad26.COV2.S vaccination and SARS-CoV-2 variants. To note about this clone: The target antigen is unknown.

The CDR3 is 15 residues long. CDR1 and CDR2 (germline): MRHNA, SNTAGT. V lost 3 bases and J lost 0, with 10 bases in between. The data were produced by immunoSEQ multiplex PCR, yet TCRdb's version contains in-frame clones alone and is incomplete. The sample yields over 85,000 clones, over 70% seen once. Overall study findings and caveats: Substantial response breadth was reportedly seen for spike-specific CD8+ and CD4+ T cells after vaccination. Quantification of TCR breadth and depth may have yielded underestimates of total T cell responses.

The chain employs TRBV6-4 and TRBJ2-3; D ambiguous. Here the sequenced sample was peripheral blood, taken after recovery from COVID-19. This TCR came from a human donor who had recovered from COVID-19. The DNA for the CDR3 is TGTGCCAGCAGTGAGTGGGCTTCTAGCACAGATACGCAGTATTTT. It codes for CASSEWASSTDTQYF.